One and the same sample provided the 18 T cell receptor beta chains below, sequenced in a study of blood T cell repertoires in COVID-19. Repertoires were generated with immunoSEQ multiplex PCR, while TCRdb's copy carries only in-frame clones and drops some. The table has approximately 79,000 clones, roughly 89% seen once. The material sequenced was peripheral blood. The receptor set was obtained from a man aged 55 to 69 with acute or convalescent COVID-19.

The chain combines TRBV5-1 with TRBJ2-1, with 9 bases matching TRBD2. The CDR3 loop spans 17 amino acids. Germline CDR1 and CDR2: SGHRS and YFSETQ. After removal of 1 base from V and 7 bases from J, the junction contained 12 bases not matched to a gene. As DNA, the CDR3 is TGCGCCAGCAGCTTGAGTACCGCGGGAGGGCCGGCGAATGAGCAGTTCTTC. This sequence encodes CASSLSTAGGPANEQFF. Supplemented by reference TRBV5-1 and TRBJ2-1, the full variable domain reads KAGVTQTPRYLIKTRGQQVTLSCSPISGHRSVSWYQQTPGQGLQFLFEYFSETQRNKGNFPGRFSGRQFSNSRSEMNVSTLELGDSALYLCASSLSTAGGPANEQFFGPGTRLTVL.

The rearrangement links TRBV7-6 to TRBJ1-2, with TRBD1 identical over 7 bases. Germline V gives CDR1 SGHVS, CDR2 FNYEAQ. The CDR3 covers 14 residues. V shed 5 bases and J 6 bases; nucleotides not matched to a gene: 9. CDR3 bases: TGTGCCAGCAGCCACAGGGGAACACAGAATGGCTACACCTTC. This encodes CASSHRGTQNGYTF.

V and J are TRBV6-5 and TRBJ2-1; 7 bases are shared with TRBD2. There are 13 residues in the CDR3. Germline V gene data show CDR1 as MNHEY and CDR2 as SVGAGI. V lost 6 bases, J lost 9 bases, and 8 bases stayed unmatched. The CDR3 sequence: CASRPSGSGEQFF. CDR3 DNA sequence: TGTGCCAGCAGACCTAGCGGTAGTGGTGAGCAGTTCTTC.

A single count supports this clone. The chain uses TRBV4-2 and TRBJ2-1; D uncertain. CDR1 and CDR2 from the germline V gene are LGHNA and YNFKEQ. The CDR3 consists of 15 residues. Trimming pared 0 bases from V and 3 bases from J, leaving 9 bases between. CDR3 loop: CASSQERSNYNEQFF. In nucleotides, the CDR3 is TGTGCCAGCAGCCAAGAAAGGAGCAACTACAATGAGCAGTTCTTC.

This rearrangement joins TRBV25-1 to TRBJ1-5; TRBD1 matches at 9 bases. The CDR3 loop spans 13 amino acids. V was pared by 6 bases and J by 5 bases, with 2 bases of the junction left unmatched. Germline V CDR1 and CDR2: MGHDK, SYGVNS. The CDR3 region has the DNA TGTGCCAGCAGACAGGGGGCTGATCAGCCCCAGCATTTT. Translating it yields CASRQGADQPQHF.

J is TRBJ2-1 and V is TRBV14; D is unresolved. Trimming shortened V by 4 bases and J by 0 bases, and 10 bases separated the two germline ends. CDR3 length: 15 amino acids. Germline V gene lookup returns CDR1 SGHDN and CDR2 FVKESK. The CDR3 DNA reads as TGTGCCAGCAGCCGACTTAACCCCTCCTACAATGAGCAGTTCTTC. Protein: CASSRLNPSYNEQFF.

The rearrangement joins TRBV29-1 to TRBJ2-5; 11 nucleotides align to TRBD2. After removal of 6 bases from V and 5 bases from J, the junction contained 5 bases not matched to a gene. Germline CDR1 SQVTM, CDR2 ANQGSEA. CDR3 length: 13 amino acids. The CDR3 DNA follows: TGCAGCGTGGCTACTAGCGGGAGTGAGACCCAGTACTTC. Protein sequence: CSVATSGSETQYF.

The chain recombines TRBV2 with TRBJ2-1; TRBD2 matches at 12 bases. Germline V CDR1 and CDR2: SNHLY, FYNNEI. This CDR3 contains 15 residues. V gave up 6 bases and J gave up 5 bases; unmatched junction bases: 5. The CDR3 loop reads CASRLAGGSHNEQFF. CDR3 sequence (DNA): TGTGCCAGCAGGCTAGCGGGAGGGTCCCACAATGAGCAGTTCTTC.

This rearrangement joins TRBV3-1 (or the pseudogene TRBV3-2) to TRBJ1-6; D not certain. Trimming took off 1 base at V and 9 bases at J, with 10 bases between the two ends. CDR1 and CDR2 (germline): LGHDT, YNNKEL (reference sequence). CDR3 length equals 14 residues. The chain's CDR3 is CASSQVGSGSPLHF. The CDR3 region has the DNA TGTGCCAGCAGCCAAGTTGGGTCAGGTTCACCCCTCCACTTT.

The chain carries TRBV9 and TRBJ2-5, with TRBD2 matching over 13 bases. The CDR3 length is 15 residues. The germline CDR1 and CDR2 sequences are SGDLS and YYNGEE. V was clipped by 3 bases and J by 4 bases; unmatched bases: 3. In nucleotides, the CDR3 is TGTGCCAGCAGCGGACTAGCGGGGGGTCCAGAGACCCAGTACTTC. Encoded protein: CASSGLAGGPETQYF.

The CDR3: CASSLRADYGYTF. CDR3 bases: TGTGCCAGCAGTTTGCGGGCGGACTATGGCTACACCTTC. J is TRBJ1-2 and V is TRBV28; D unresolved. Deletions cut 3 bases from V and 3 bases from J, with 8 bases between. Germline V CDR1 and CDR2: MDHEN, SYDVKM. The CDR3 loop spans 13 amino acids.

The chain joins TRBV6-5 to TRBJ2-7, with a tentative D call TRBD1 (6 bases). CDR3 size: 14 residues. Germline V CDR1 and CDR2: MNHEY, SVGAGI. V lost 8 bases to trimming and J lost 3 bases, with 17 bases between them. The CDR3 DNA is TGTGCCAGCTGGACCGGGACAAAACACTACGAGCAGTACTTC. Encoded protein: CASWTGTKHYEQYF.

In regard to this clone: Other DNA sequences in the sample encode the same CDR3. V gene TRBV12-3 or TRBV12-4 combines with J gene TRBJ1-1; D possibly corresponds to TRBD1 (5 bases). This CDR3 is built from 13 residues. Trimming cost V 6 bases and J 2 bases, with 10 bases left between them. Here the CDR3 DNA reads TGTGCCAGCAGACGGCAGGGAAACACTGAAGCTTTCTTT. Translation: CASRRQGNTEAFF.

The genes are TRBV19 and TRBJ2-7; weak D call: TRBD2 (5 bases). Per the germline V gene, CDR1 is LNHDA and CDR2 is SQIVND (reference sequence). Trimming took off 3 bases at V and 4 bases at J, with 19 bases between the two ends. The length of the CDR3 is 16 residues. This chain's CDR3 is CASSIGGGSTFYEQYF. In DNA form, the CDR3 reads TGTGCCAGTAGTATCGGAGGCGGCAGTACCTTTTACGAGCAGTACTTC.

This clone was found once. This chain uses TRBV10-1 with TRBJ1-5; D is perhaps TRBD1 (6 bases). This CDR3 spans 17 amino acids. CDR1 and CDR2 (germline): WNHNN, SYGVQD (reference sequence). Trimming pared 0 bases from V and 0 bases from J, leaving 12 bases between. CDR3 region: CASSESVGADSNQPQHF. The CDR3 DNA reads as TGCGCCAGCAGTGAGTCGGTGGGGGCCGATAGCAATCAGCCCCAGCATTTT.

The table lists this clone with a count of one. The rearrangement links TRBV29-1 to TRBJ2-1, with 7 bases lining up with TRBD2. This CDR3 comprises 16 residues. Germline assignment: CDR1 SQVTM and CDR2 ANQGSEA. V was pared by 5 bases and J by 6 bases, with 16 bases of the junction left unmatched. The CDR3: CSVPTGQAGSRNEQFF. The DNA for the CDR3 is TGCAGCGTTCCAACTGGGCAAGCGGGAAGCCGCAATGAGCAGTTCTTC.

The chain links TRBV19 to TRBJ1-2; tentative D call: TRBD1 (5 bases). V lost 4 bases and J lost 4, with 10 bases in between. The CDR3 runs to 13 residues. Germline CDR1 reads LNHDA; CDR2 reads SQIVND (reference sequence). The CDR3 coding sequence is TGTGCCAGTAGTAGGTGGGGCGGCTATGGCTACACCTTC. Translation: CASSRWGGYGYTF.

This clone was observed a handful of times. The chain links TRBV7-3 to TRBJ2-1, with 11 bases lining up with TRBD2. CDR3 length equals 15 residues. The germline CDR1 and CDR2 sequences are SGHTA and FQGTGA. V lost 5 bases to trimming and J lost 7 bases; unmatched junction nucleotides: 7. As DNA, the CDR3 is TGTGCCAGCAGCCCCACTAGCGGGAGCCAAAATGAGCAGTTCTTC. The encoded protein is CASSPTSGSQNEQFF.